This T cell receptor beta chain was obtained from a study of Graves' ophthalmopathy and Graves' hyperthyroidism. The CDR3 length is 16 residues. Germline V gene data show CDR1 as KGHSH and CDR2 as LQKENI. J gave up 0 bases and V 6 bases, and 6 bases lay outside the gene matches. RNA transcripts provided the template for amplifying TCR beta CDR3 regions. HTBI primers primed a first-round RT-PCR, and a second-round multiplex PCR followed. TCRdb re-analysed the multiplex PCR reads in MiXCR, keeping a single row per CDR3 protein. This sample has approximately 460,000 distinct CDR3 sequences; 14% occur once, and the top ten carry 9.5% to 10%. Study-wide findings and caveats: The study's model predicted ophthalmopathy progression at approximately 71% sensitivity and 72% to 75% specificity.

This clonotype was recorded a few times. Its antigen is still unknown. The sequence came from a woman aged 30 to 39 with Graves' ophthalmopathy. Sequenced sample: blood. The genes are TRBV18 and TRBJ1-1; 11 bases match TRBD1. CDR3 sequence: CASSPGTGGVNTEAFF. CDR3 nucleotides: TGTGCCAGCTCGCCCGGGACAGGGGGGGTGAACACTGAAGCTTTCTTT.